The present TCR beta chain was sequenced within a study of blood T cell repertoires in COVID-19. Looking at the study overall: Some COVID-19 samples were acute and others convalescent; all came from the United States, Italy and Spain. The analysed material was cDNA or gDNA that came from T cells, B-cell-depleted T cells, or PBMCs.

Germline V gene data show CDR1 as KGHDR and CDR2 as SFDVKD. V dropped 4 bases and J dropped 6 bases, with 16 bases sitting between them. The CDR3 spans 15 residues. Per the original methods: Estimation of nucleated cell counts was performed using reference gene primer amplification. Sequencing used immunoSEQ multiplex PCR; TCRdb keeps in-frame clones, though not all of them. For V, J and clone size, that table is used; D and trimming come from the DNA. The sample includes 130,000 or so clones, over 75% seen only once; the top ten take 25% to 35%. This clonotype originated in a man aged 65 to 85 with active or convalescent COVID-19. Sequencing input: peripheral blood. This rearrangement joins TRBV24-1 to TRBJ2-3; D remains unclear. Here the CDR3 reads CATSDPGPSRDTQYF. The CDR3 DNA is TGTGCCACCAGTGACCCTGGGCCCTCCCGGGATACGCAGTATTTT.